This T cell receptor beta chain was obtained from a study of T-cell reconstitution after alpha-beta-depleted transplantation in children. For TCRbeta, the library was prepared with unique molecular identifiers. Using its own MiXCR run on the PCR reads, TCRdb lists one record per CDR3 protein. Altogether around 180,000 distinct CDR3 sequences are present, around 10% being singletons, with the ten largest covering roughly 13%. V was pared by 2 bases and J by 8 bases, with 5 bases of the junction left unmatched. Per germline, CDR1 PRHDT and CDR2 FYEKMQ (reference sequence). The CDR3 runs to 14 residues. This clonotype has at least ten counts.

The origin of this receptor is a boy between 2 and 10 years old with acute myeloid leukemia, due to receive a stem cell transplant. Specimen: PBMCs, collected before TCRalphabeta/CD19-depleted stem cell transplant. This rearrangement joins TRBV13 to TRBJ1-4, with 7 bases that match TRBD1. The CDR3 reads CASSLTGVGEKLFF. The CDR3 bases are TGTGCCAGCAGCTTAACAGGGGTGGGGGAAAAACTGTTTTTT.